What follows is one T cell receptor beta chain and its context. Sequence at one end of the junction differs from germline and may be a read error. This entry belongs to a study of blood T cell repertoires in COVID-19. Germline V gene lookup returns CDR1 LGHDT and CDR2 YNNKEL (reference sequence). The CDR3 consists of 15 residues. Measured with immunoSEQ multiplex PCR; TCRdb has only the in-frame clones, and not every one. The sample holds tens of thousands of clones; 85% to 90% are singletons and the top ten take about 1.3%. This TCR came from a man aged 60-69 years with acute or convalescent COVID-19. The specimen was peripheral blood. The V call is TRBV3-1 (or the pseudogene TRBV3-2), the J call TRBJ1-2; 11 nucleotides agree with TRBD1. The CDR3 sequence: CASRQAGQGARGYTF. For the CDR3, the DNA is TGTGCCAGCAGACAAGCTGGACAGGGGGCGCGGGGCTACACCTTC.